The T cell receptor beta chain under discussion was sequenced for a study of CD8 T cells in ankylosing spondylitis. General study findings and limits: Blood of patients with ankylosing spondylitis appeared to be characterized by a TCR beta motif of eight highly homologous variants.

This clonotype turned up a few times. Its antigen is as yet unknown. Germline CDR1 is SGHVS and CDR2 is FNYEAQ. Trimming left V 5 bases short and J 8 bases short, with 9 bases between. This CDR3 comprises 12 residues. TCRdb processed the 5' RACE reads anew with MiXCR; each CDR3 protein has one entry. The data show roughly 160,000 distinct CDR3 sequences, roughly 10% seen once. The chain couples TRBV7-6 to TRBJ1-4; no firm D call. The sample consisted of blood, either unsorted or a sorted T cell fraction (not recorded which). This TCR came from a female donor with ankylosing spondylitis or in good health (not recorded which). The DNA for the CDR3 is TGTGCCAGCAGCCAAAGTAACGAAAAACTGTTTTTT. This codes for CASSQSNEKLFF.